Listed below are T cell receptor beta chains from one sample, sequenced in a study of control samples from healthy donors and cancer patients. Data came from immunoSEQ multiplex PCR; TCRdb stores just in-frame clones and leaves some out. In the table there are 130,000 or so clones, 90% to 95% of which are singletons. The sequencing sample was made of blood. The receptors originated from a man aged 35 to 55 in good health. Each CDR3 is given with its conserved first and last residue.

v_gene: TRBV2; j_gene: TRBJ1-6; CDR3aa: CASSPRDRENSPLHF
v_gene: TRBV4-3; j_gene: TRBJ1-6; CDR3aa: CASSQDVPGSTTSPLHF
v_gene: TRBV10-3; j_gene: TRBJ1-2; CDR3aa: CAISGKGLGYGYTF
v_gene: TRBV2; j_gene: TRBJ2-5; CDR3aa: CASSDLRRGETQYF
v_gene: TRBV10-1; j_gene: TRBJ2-5; CDR3aa: CASSAGGLPGTQYF
v_gene: TRBV6-5; j_gene: TRBJ2-7; CDR3aa: CASSTGWYEQYF
v_gene: TRBV19; j_gene: TRBJ2-3; CDR3aa: CASSIDLFWTSESTDTQYF
v_gene: TRBV7-9; j_gene: TRBJ1-4; CDR3aa: CASSLKGSPNEKLFF
v_gene: TRBV25-1; j_gene: TRBJ1-2; CDR3aa: CASSEFTTGTNYGYTF
v_gene: TRBV6-6; j_gene: TRBJ1-6; CDR3aa: CASRRTDGDNSPLHF
v_gene: TRBV11-3; j_gene: TRBJ2-1; CDR3aa: CASSPSRGGRWADNEQFF
v_gene: TRBV27; j_gene: TRBJ2-7; CDR3aa: CASSLSFTGYWAYEQYF
v_gene: TRBV9; j_gene: TRBJ1-1; CDR3aa: CASSVEGTVGNTEAFF
v_gene: TRBV6-6; j_gene: TRBJ1-4; CDR3aa: CASSQTGGLANEKLFF
v_gene: TRBV18; j_gene: TRBJ1-3; CDR3aa: CASSSRQLSGNTIYF
v_gene: TRBV6-5; j_gene: TRBJ1-2; CDR3aa: CASLRQAGSDGYTF
v_gene: TRBV2; j_gene: TRBJ1-2; CDR3aa: CASSEALRTNYGYTF
v_gene: TRBV5-6; j_gene: TRBJ2-7; CDR3aa: CASSLSSGGEQYF
v_gene: TRBV5-1; j_gene: TRBJ2-3; CDR3aa: CASSLSGARTDTQYF
v_gene: TRBV9; j_gene: TRBJ2-5; CDR3aa: CASSVRNGKETQYF
v_gene: TRBV24-1; j_gene: TRBJ1-2; CDR3aa: CATSDNSRIGGYTF
v_gene: TRBV2; j_gene: TRBJ2-7; CDR3aa: CASKIRASYEQYF
v_gene: TRBV6-2/TRBV6-3; j_gene: TRBJ1-6; CDR3aa: CASSYGGGGSNSPLHF
v_gene: TRBV6-2/TRBV6-3; j_gene: TRBJ1-2; CDR3aa: CASSYSTLLGYGYTF
v_gene: TRBV4-2; j_gene: TRBJ2-5; CDR3aa: CASSHPGEETQYF
v_gene: TRBV6-2/TRBV6-3; j_gene: TRBJ2-1; CDR3aa: CASSYFLAGGTYNEQFF
v_gene: TRBV29-1; j_gene: TRBJ2-2; CDR3aa: CSVVRDSGTGELFF
v_gene: TRBV9; j_gene: TRBJ2-1; CDR3aa: CASSVGAGGTYNEQFF
v_gene: TRBV24-1; j_gene: TRBJ2-7; CDR3aa: CATSGTSGYEQYF
v_gene: TRBV28; j_gene: TRBJ1-2; CDR3aa: CASSLSGTGIHTTYGYTF
v_gene: TRBV7-9; j_gene: TRBJ2-1; CDR3aa: CASSLSFPRRYNEQFF
v_gene: TRBV5-1; j_gene: TRBJ1-5; CDR3aa: CASSLTGDQPQHF
v_gene: TRBV5-1; j_gene: TRBJ1-5; CDR3aa: CASSLGGTSNQPQHF
v_gene: TRBV24-1; j_gene: TRBJ2-2; CDR3aa: CATSAAAGELFF
v_gene: TRBV9; j_gene: TRBJ2-1; CDR3aa: CASSSASGIYNEQFF
v_gene: TRBV10-2; j_gene: TRBJ1-5; CDR3aa: CASSRTGASNQPQHF
v_gene: TRBV5-5; j_gene: TRBJ1-1; CDR3aa: CASTSKLLVFGTEAFF
v_gene: TRBV5-5; j_gene: TRBJ1-1; CDR3aa: CASSAYRGVNTEAFF
v_gene: TRBV5-1; j_gene: TRBJ1-1; CDR3aa: CASSFRGAGEAFF
v_gene: TRBV15; j_gene: TRBJ2-3; CDR3aa: CATSSTGRGLLPRGTDTQYF
v_gene: TRBV5-1; j_gene: TRBJ2-3; CDR3aa: CASSLGVTSGTSTDTQYF
v_gene: TRBV6-6; j_gene: TRBJ1-1; CDR3aa: CASSDPGRNTEAFF
v_gene: TRBV4-3; j_gene: TRBJ2-4; CDR3aa: CASSQDPRQGIAKNIQYF
v_gene: TRBV5-8; j_gene: TRBJ2-7; CDR3aa: CASSLLQGGGEQYF
v_gene: TRBV4-1; j_gene: TRBJ2-2; CDR3aa: CASSQGGMAASGNGELFF
v_gene: TRBV9; j_gene: TRBJ2-1; CDR3aa: CASSAGTGGSNEQFF
v_gene: TRBV5-4; j_gene: TRBJ1-1; CDR3aa: CASSLGSGSDGEAFF